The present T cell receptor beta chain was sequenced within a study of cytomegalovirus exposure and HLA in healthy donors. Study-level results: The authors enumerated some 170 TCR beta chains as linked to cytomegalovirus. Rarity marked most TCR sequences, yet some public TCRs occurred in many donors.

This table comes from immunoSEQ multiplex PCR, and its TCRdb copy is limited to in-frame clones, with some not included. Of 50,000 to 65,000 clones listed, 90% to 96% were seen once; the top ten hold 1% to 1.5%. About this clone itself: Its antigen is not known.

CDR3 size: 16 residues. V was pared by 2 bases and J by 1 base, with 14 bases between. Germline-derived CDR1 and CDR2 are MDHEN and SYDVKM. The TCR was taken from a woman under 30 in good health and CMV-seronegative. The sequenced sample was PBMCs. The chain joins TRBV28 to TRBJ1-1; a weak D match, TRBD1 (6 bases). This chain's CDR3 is CASSLGTGRGNTEAFF. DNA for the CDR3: TGTGCCAGCAGTTTAGGAACAGGGAGGGGGAACACTGAAGCTTTCTTT.